This T cell receptor (beta chain) was obtained from a study of cytomegalovirus exposure and HLA in healthy donors. Both 60 Vbeta primers and 13 Jbeta primers went into the PCR. Authors' methods: In a later analysis, of 80 million or so unique beta chains, around 9.9 million appeared in at least two donors. Assay used: immunoSEQ multiplex PCR; TCRdb lists only in-frame clones, some missing. V and J calls and clone size come straight from that table; D and trimming were deduced from the DNA. The sample records 150,000 to 200,000 clones, about four fifths being singletons. As to this clone: Its target is unknown.

Regarding the study as a whole: Researchers counted 150 to 200 TCR beta chains as cytomegalovirus-associated. Across all donors, roughly uniform sequencing depth was an assumption of the presence/absence analyses. Later analysis demonstrated an association between a missense DCLRE1C variant and TCR beta V- and J-gene trimming.

The receptor comes from a man aged 40-55 years in good health and CMV-seropositive. Material: PBMCs.

The DNA of the CDR3 is TGTGCCAGCAGCAAGGGGGACAGAAGGGATTCACCCCTCCACTTT. Amino acids: CASSKGDRRDSPLHF. The rearrangement links TRBV7-9 to TRBJ1-6, with 7 bases fitting TRBD1. The V gene end was trimmed by 5 bases and the J gene end by 8 bases; junction bases not matched to a gene: 9. Germline V gene sequence: CDR1 SEHNR, CDR2 FQNEAQ (reference sequence). The CDR3 contains 15 residues. The complete variable domain, with remaining parts taken from reference TRBV7-9 and TRBJ1-6, reads DTGVSQNPRHKITKRGQNVTFRCDPISEHNRLYWYRQTLGQGPEFLTYFQNEAQLEKSRLLSDRFSAERPKGSFSTLEIQRTEQGDSAMYLCASSKGDRRDSPLHFGNGTRLTVT.